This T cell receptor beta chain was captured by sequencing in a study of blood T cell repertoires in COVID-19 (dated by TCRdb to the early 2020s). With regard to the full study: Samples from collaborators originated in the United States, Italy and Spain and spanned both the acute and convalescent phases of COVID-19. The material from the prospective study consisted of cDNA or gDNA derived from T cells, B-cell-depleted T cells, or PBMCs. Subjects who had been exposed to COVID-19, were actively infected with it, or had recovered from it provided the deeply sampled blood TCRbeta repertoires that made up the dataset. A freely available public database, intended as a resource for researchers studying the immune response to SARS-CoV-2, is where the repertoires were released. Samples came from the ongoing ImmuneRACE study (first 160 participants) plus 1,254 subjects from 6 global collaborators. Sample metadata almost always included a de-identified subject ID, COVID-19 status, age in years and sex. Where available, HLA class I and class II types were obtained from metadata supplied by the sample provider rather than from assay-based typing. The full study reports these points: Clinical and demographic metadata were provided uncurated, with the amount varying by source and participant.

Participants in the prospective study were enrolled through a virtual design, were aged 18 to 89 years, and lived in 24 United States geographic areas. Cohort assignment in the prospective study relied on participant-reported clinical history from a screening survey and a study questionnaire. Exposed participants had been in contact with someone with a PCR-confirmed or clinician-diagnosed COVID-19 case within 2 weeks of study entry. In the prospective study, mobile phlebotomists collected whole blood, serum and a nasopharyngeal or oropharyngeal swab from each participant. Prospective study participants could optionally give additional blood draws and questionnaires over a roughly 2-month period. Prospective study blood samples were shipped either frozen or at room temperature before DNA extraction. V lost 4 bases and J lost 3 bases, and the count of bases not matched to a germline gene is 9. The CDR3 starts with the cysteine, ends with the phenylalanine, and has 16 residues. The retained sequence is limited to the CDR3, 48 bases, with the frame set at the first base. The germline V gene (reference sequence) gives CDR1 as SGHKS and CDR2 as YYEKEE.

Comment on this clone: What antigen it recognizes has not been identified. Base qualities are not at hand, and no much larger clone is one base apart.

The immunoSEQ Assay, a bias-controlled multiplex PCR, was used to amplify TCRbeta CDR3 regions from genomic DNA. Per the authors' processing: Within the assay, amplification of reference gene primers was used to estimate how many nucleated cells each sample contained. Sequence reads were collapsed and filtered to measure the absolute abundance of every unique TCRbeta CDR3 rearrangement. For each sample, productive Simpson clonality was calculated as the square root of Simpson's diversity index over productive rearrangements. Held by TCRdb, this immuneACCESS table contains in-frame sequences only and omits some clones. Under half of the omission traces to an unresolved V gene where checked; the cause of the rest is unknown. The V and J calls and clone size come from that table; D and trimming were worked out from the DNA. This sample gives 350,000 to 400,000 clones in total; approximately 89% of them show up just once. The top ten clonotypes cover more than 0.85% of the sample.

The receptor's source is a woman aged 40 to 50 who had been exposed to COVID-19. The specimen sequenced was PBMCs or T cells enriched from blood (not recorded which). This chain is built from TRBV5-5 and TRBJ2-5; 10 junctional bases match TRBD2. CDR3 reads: CASSSGLAALKETQYF. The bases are TGTGCCAGCAGCAGCGGACTAGCGGCCCTTAAAGAGACCCAGTACTTC. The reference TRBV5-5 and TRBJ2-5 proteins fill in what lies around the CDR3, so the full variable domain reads DAGVTQSPTHLIKTRGQQVTLRCSPISGHKSVSWYQQVLGQGPQFIFQYYEKEERGRGNFPDRFSARQFPNYSSELNVNALLLGDSALYLCASSSGLAALKETQYFGPGTRLLVL.